The 8 T cell receptor beta chains below were found in one sample sequenced in a study of cytomegalovirus exposure and HLA in healthy donors (dated by TCRdb to 2016 to 2017). Library prep was done by the immunoSEQ multiplex PCR assay. For the multiplex PCR, a mixture combining 60 forward primers for TCR Vbeta segments and 13 reverse primers for TCR Jbeta segments was used. Held by TCRdb, this immuneACCESS table contains in-frame sequences only and omits some clones. Under half of the omission traces to an unresolved V gene where checked; the cause of the rest is unknown. The sample table records around 150,000 clones; around 59% of these occur just once. Approximately 1.7% of the sample lies in the top ten. The sample consisted of PBMCs. These receptors all stem from a male donor in good health and CMV-seronegative.

The CDR3: CASSPRQGSRTEAFF. For the CDR3, the DNA is TGTGCCAGTAGTCCACGACAGGGGTCGAGGACTGAAGCTTTCTTT. The V gene is TRBV19, the J gene TRBJ1-1; 8 positions agree with TRBD1. The junction had 10 bases not matched to a gene; V was cut back by 5 bases and J by 5 bases. This CDR3 is 15 amino acids long. Germline CDR1 reads LNHDA; CDR2 reads SQIVND (reference sequence).

The V gene is TRBV7-6, the J gene TRBJ2-2, with D perhaps TRBD1 (5 bases). Germline-derived CDR1 and CDR2 are SGHVS and FNYEAQ. Between the trimmed V and J ends, which lost 5 bases and 0 bases, there was a span of 10 bases. There are 15 residues in the CDR3. CDR3 nucleotides: TGTGCCAGCAGCACGACACAGGCGAACACCGGGGAGCTGTTTTTT. It specifies CASSTTQANTGELFF. Complete variable domain (other parts from reference TRBV7-6 and TRBJ2-2): GAGVSQSPRYKVTKRGQDVALRCDPISGHVSLYWYRQALGQGPEFLTYFNYEAQQDKSGLPNDRFSAERPEGSISTLTIQRTEQRDSAMYRCASSTTQANTGELFFGEGSRLTVL.

The chain carries TRBV6-5 and TRBJ2-7; 8 nucleotides match TRBD1. Looked up from germline, CDR1 is MNHEY and CDR2 is SVGAGI. Losses at the gene ends were 5 bases for V and 3 bases for J; bases not matched to a gene: 6. The CDR3 runs to 14 residues. The CDR3 coding sequence is TGTGCCAGCAGTGACCGGGACAGGCACTACGAGCAGTACTTC. It is translated as CASSDRDRHYEQYF.

This clone is a singleton in its sample. The chain uses TRBV29-1 and TRBJ2-7; D might be TRBD1 (5 bases). Germline loops: CDR1 SQVTM, CDR2 ANQGSEA. Trimming left V 3 bases short and J 4 bases short, with 16 bases between. CDR3 size: 14 residues. CDR3 coding DNA: TGCAGCGTTGATCAGTCTGGGAAGGGGTACGAGCAGTACTTC. It is translated as CSVDQSGKGYEQYF.

The rearrangement joins TRBV6-5 to TRBJ1-2; D remains ambiguous. The CDR3 runs 14 residues. Looked up from germline, CDR1 is MNHEY and CDR2 is SVGAGI. Trimming left V 2 bases short and J 5 bases short, with 12 bases between. Here the CDR3 DNA reads TGTGCCAGCAGTTACGGGCAGGATACGTATGGCTACACCTTC. It codes for CASSYGQDTYGYTF.

The gene calls are TRBV6-5 and TRBJ1-5; D may be TRBD1 (5 bases). Germline V gene lookup returns CDR1 MNHEY and CDR2 SVGAGI. The V end was cut by 2 bases, the J end by 7 bases, with 9 bases between. This CDR3 spans 13 amino acids. The CDR3 protein is CASSYAGGQPQHF. CDR3 DNA sequence: TGTGCCAGCAGTTACGCGGGGGGACAGCCCCAGCATTTT.

There are a few counts of this clone. V and J are TRBV15 and TRBJ1-4, with D tentatively TRBD1 (6 bases). V lost 4 bases and J lost 0, with 9 bases in between. CDR1 and CDR2 from the germline V gene are LNHNV and YYDKDF (reference sequence). The CDR3 length is 15 residues. The CDR3 nucleotides read TGTGCCACCAGCATACAGGGTGCAACTAATGAAAAACTGTTTTTT. As protein: CATSIQGATNEKLFF.

V and J are TRBV5-6 and TRBJ2-7; 8 bases match TRBD2. CDR3 size: 16 residues. J was trimmed by 6 bases and V by 1 base; bases with no gene match: 12. Looked up from germline, CDR1 is SGHDT and CDR2 is YYEEEE. CDR3 amino acids: CASSLFGGLVSPEQYF. The CDR3, as DNA: TGTGCCAGCAGCTTGTTCGGGGGACTAGTCTCGCCCGAGCAGTACTTC. The variable domain in full, completed from reference TRBV5-6 and TRBJ2-7, reads DAGVTQSPTHLIKTRGQQVTLRCSPKSGHDTVSWYQQALGQGPQFIFQYYEEEERQRGNFPDRFSGHQFPNYSSELNVNALLLGDSALYLCASSLFGGLVSPEQYFGPGTRLTVT.